Listed here is a single TCR beta chain. Germline CDR1 reads SGHVS; CDR2 reads FNYEAQ. Deletions cut 5 bases from V and 1 base from J, with 11 bases between. The length of the CDR3 is 14 residues. These data originate in a study of T cell changes during pregnancy in multiple sclerosis. This table comes from immunoSEQ multiplex PCR, and its TCRdb copy is limited to in-frame clones, with some not included. The sample includes about 38,000 clones, 90% to 95% of them seen just once. The source was CD8+ T cells from peripheral blood mononuclear cells, collected in the second trimester of pregnancy. The V gene is TRBV7-6, the J gene TRBJ1-1, with D unresolved. The receptor was derived from a female donor with multiple sclerosis, enrolled in a pregnancy study. The CDR3 bases are TGTGCCAGCAGCCGAAACGAAGCGAACACTGAAGCTTTCTTT. Encoded protein: CASSRNEANTEAFF.